The clone carrying this T cell receptor beta chain appeared many times. This record belongs to a study of T cells in Graves' hyperthyroidism and ophthalmopathy. Reasons for excluding patients were uncontrolled infection, other autoimmune disease, pregnancy or lactation. Researchers amplified the TCR beta CDR3 regions from RNA transcripts. During a first-round RT-PCR of the TCR CDR3, the HTBI primer set was used. TCRdb called the multiplex PCR reads again in MiXCR, with one record for every CDR3 protein. The table lists a few hundred thousand distinct CDR3 sequences, about 15% of them singletons. The TCR originated in a woman between 25 and 40 years old with Graves' hyperthyroidism. Input material: blood.

In DNA form, the CDR3 reads TGTGCCAGCAGCTATAGGACAGGGGCTAATGAAAAACTGTTTTTT. Translated, it gives CASSYRTGANEKLFF. V usage is TRBV7-2 and J usage is TRBJ1-4; 9 positions match TRBD1. J was trimmed by 3 bases and V by 4 bases; bases with no gene match: 3. Per the germline V gene, CDR1 is SGHTA and CDR2 is FQGNSA. CDR3 length equals 15 residues.